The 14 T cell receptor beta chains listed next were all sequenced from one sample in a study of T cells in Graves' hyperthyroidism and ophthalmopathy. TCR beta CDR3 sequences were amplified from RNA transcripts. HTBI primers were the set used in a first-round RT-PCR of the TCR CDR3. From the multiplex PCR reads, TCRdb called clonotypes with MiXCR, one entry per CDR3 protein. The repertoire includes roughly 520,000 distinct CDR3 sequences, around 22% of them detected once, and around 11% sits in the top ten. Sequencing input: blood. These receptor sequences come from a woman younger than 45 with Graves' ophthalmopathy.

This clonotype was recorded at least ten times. CDR3 in amino acids: CASIGTGDETQYF. The CDR3 bases are TGTGCCAGTATAGGGACGGGAGACGAGACCCAGTACTTC. The rearrangement uses TRBV19 and TRBJ2-5, with D tentatively TRBD2 (6 bases). In germline, CDR1 is LNHDA, CDR2 SQIVND (reference sequence). The length of the CDR3 is 13 residues. Between the trimmed V and J ends, which lost 7 bases and 5 bases, there was a span of 14 bases.

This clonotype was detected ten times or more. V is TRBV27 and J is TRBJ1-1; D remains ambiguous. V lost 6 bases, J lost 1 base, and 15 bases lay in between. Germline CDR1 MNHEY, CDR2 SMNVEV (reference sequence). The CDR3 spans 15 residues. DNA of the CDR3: TGTGCCAGCAGACTCGGCTGGGGTGGGAACACTGAAGCTTTCTTT. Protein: CASRLGWGGNTEAFF.

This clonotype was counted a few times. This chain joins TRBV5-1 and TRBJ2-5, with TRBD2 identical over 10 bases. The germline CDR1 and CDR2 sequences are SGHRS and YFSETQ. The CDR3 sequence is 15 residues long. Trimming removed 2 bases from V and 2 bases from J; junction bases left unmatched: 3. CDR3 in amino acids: CASSLAGGVQETQYF. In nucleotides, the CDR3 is TGCGCCAGCAGCTTAGCGGGGGGGGTTCAAGAGACCCAGTACTTC.

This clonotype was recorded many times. The CDR3, as DNA: TGCGCCAGCAGCCAGCCAGAAGGGACTGAAGCTTTCTTT. As protein: CASSQPEGTEAFF. The chain has TRBV5-1 and TRBJ1-1; D not resolved. V lost 4 bases, J lost 5 bases, and 12 bases lay in between. The CDR3 has 13 residues. Germline CDR1 reads SGHRS; CDR2 reads YFSETQ. Together with reference TRBV5-1 and TRBJ1-1, the CDR3 gives the full variable domain: KAGVTQTPRYLIKTRGQQVTLSCSPISGHRSVSWYQQTPGQGLQFLFEYFSETQRNKGNFPGRFSGRQFSNSRSEMNVSTLELGDSALYLCASSQPEGTEAFFGQGTRLTVV.

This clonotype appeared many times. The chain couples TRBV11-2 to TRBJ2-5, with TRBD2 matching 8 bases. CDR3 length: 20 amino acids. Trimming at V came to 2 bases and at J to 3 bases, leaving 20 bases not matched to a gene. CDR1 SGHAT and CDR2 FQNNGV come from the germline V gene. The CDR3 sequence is CASSLRAILGSGGREETQYF. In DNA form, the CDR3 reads TGTGCCAGCAGCTTACGGGCGATACTGGGGAGCGGGGGACGGGAAGAGACCCAGTACTTC.

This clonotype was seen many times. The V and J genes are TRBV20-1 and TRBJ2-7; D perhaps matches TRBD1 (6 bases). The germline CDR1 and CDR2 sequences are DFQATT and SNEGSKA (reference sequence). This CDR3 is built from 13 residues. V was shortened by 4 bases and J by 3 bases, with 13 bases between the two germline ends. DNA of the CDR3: TGCAGTGCTACCCCGACAGGACTCTACGAGCAGTACTTC. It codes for CSATPTGLYEQYF.

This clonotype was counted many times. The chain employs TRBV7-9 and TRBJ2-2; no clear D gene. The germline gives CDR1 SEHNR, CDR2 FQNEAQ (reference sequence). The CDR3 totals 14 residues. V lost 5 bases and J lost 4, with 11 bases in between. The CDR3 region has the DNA TGTGCCAGCAGCCTAACGTGGGGCACCGGGGAGCTGTTTTTT. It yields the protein CASSLTWGTGELFF.

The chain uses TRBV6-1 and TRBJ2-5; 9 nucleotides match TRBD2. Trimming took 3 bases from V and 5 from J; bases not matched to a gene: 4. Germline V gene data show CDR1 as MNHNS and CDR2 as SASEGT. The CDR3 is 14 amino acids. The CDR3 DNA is TGTGCCAGCAGTGAGCGGGGGGGCGGGGAGACCCAGTACTTC. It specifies CASSERGGGETQYF.

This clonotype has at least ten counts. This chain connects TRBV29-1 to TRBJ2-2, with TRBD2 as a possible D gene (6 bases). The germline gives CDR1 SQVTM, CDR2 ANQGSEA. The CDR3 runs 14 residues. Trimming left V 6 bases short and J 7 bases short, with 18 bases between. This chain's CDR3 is CSVRSSSTSGELFF. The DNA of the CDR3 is TGCAGCGTGAGGTCCAGTTCGACTAGCGGGGAGCTGTTTTTT.

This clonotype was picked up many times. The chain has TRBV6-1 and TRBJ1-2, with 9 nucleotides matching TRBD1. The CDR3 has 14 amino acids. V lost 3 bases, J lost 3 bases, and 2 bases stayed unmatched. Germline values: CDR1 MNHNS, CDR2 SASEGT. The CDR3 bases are TGTGCCAGCAGTGATGGACAGGGGCACTATGGCTACACCTTC. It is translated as CASSDGQGHYGYTF.

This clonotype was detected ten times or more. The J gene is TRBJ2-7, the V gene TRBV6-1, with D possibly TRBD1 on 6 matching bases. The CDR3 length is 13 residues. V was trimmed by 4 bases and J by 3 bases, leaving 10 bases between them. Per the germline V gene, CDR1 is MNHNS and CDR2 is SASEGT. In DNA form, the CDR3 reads TGTGCCAGCAGTGGTACAGGGAACTACGAGCAGTACTTC. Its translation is CASSGTGNYEQYF.

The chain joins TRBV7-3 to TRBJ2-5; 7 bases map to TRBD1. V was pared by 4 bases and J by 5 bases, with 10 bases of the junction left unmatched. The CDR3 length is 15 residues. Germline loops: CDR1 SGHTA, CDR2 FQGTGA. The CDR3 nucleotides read TGTGCCAGCAGCTACCTCGGACAGGCCGGGGAGACCCAGTACTTC. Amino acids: CASSYLGQAGETQYF.

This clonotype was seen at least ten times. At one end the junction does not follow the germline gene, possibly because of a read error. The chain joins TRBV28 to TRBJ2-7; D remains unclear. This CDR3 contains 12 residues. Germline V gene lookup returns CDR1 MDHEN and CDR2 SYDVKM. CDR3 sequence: CANSLLVDEQYF. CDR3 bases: TGTGCCAACAGTTTGTTAGTCGACGAGCAGTACTTC.

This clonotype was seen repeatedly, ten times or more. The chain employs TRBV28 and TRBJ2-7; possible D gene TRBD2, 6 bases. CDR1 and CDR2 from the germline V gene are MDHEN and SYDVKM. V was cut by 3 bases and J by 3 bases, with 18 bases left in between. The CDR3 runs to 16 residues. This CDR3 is CASSFLRRDSSYEQYF. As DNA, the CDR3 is TGTGCCAGCAGTTTCTTGAGGAGGGACTCCAGCTACGAGCAGTACTTC.